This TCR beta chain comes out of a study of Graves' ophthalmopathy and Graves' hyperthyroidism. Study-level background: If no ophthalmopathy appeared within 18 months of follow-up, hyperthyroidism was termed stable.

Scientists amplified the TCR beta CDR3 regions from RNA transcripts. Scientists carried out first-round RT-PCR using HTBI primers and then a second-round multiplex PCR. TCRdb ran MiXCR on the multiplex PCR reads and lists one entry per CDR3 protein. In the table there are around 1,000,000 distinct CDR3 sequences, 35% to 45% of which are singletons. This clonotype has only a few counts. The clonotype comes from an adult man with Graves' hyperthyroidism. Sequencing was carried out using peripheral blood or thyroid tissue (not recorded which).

CDR3 in amino acids: CASSLVQGNRGYTF. Here the CDR3 DNA reads TGCGCCAGCAGCTTGGTACAGGGGAACCGGGGCTACACCTTC. This sequence joins TRBV5-1 and TRBJ1-2, with 7 nucleotides matching TRBD1. Germline lookup yields CDR1 SGHRS and CDR2 YFSETQ. The CDR3 is 14 residues long. The J segment lost 8 bases and the V segment lost 0 bases, leaving 7 bases of the junction unmatched.